A selection of T cell receptor beta chains follows, all from one sample in a study of graft-versus-host responses after intestinal transplantation. Assay used: immunoSEQ multiplex PCR; TCRdb lists only in-frame clones, some missing. The data contain tens of thousands of clones, less than 90% of them singletons. The sample here was PBMCs, taken around 29 days after intestinal transplant. The receptors stem from a human patient who received an intestinal transplant, so some T cells may come from the graft donor. The CDR3 runs from the conserved cysteine through the conserved F or W. D genes are given only for firm matches. Size tells how often a clone was seen (once, few, many) or the class of an expanded clone, and some rows leave it out.

cdr3_nt	cdr3_aa	d_call	clone_size	v_call	j_call
TGTGCCAGCAGCTTAGGGCAGGGGGTGTCCAGCTACGAGCAGTACTTC	CASSLGQGVSSYEQYF	TRBD1	-	TRBV13	TRBJ2-7
TGTGCCTGGACCAGGGGGCGAAAAACTGAAGCTTTCTTT	CAWTRGRKTEAFF	TRBD1	-	TRBV30	TRBJ1-1
TGTGCCAGCCTTCTTACCACCAAGTACCATACTCCACGACTAGCGTGCCCCCCTCAGTTCTTC	CASLLTTKYHTPRLACPPQFF	-	-	TRBV21-1	TRBJ2-1
TGTGCCAGCAGTGGCCCGGACAGTATCGGCGAGACCCAGTACTTC	CASSGPDSIGETQYF	-	few	TRBV2	TRBJ2-5
TGTGCCAGCAGTTTCTTCAAGGCCTCTCGGGGCTACGAGCAGTACTTC	CASSFFKASRGYEQYF	-	-	TRBV27	TRBJ2-7
TGTGCCAGCAGCCCCCGTAGGGCGCCGAACACTGAAGCTTTCTTT	CASSPRRAPNTEAFF	-	-	TRBV13	TRBJ1-1
TGTGCCAGCAGGAATTGGAGGGGCGGGAGAGTGGAGACCCAGTACTTC	CASRNWRGGRVETQYF	TRBD2	few	TRBV7-9	TRBJ2-5
TGTCCTGGGAGCCTAAGTCGAAAGCAACAAAGTCGGGCCAACGTCCTGACTTTC	CPGSLSRKQQSRANVLTF	-	-	TRBV22-1	TRBJ2-6
TGCGCCAGCAGCCAACCCCACTGGGGGGGGAACACCATATATTTT	CASSQPHWGGNTIYF	-	-	TRBV4-1	TRBJ1-3
TGTGCCATCAGCAGACAGGCCAACACCGGGGAGCTGTTTTTT	CAISRQANTGELFF	-	-	TRBV10-3	TRBJ2-2
TGTGCCAGCAGCGTAGATCCGGACACTGGATGGGGGAGGGCCGGGGAGCTGTTTTTT	CASSVDPDTGWGRAGELFF	TRBD2	-	TRBV9	TRBJ2-2
TGTGCCAGTAGTAGCTCAGCCTCGCGAGGGTACGAGCAGTACTTC	CASSSSASRGYEQYF	-	-	TRBV19	TRBJ2-7
TGTGGCATCCGCAAAAGGATAACGACCTATGGCTACACCTTC	CGIRKRITTYGYTF	-	-	TRBV8-2	TRBJ1-2
TGCGCCAGCAGCTTTGGGGGGCTGGGGGCATCTTATAGAGGCGCCTACGAGCAGTACTTC	CASSFGGLGASYRGAYEQYF	-	few	TRBV5-1	TRBJ2-7
TGTGCCAGCAGCTTGCGTCCTAGAGGGGATCCAAACACTGAAGCTTTCTTT	CASSLRPRGDPNTEAFF	-	-	TRBV5-4	TRBJ1-1
TGTGCCAGCAGCCCGACTATCTCCTATAATTCACCCCTCCACTTT	CASSPTISYNSPLHF	-	-	TRBV7-2	TRBJ1-6
TGTGCCAGCAGCTTGGCCTCAGGGGCGCCCGCAGATACGCAGTATTTT	CASSLASGAPADTQYF	-	-	TRBV7-3	TRBJ2-3
TGTGCCAGCGCTCCCGGGACAGGAGCCTACGAGCAGTACTTC	CASAPGTGAYEQYF	TRBD1	few	TRBV27	TRBJ2-7
TGCGCCAGCAGCTTGGGGGTTTCACCTTCGGGCGAGCAGTACTTC	CASSLGVSPSGEQYF	-	-	TRBV5-1	TRBJ2-7
TGTGCCAGCAGCGTAGGAACTAGCGGGCCAGAGACCCAGTACTTC	CASSVGTSGPETQYF	TRBD2	-	TRBV9	TRBJ2-5
TGTGCCAGCAGTTTATTGGGGCCCACAGATACGCAGTATTTT	CASSLLGPTDTQYF	-	-	TRBV27	TRBJ2-3
TGTGCCAGCAGTGTCTTTCCTCCGAACACCGGGGAGCTGTTTTTT	CASSVFPPNTGELFF	-	-	TRBV2	TRBJ2-2
TGTGCCAGCAGTGAAGGTGCAGATACGCAGTATTTT	CASSEGADTQYF	-	-	TRBV2	TRBJ2-3
TGCGCCAGCAGCTTGTCGGACAGCTCTGGAAACACCATATATTTT	CASSLSDSSGNTIYF	-	-	TRBV5-1	TRBJ1-3
TGTGCCATTAGTGAGTCGAATAGTATCGAGCAGTACTTC	CAISESNSIEQYF	-	-	TRBV10-3	TRBJ2-7
TGTGCCAGCAGCTTAGCCAGGGAGAGTGGATACGGTGAGCAGTTCTTC	CASSLARESGYGEQFF	-	-	TRBV7-9	TRBJ2-1
TGCGCCAGCAGCTTGGAGGGTAGCACGGTGGATACGCAGTATTTT	CASSLEGSTVDTQYF	-	-	TRBV5-1	TRBJ2-3
TGTGCCAGCACCAAACTAGCGGTCGACGAGCAGTACTTC	CASTKLAVDEQYF	TRBD2	-	TRBV2	TRBJ2-7
TGTGCCAGCAGCTTATCCAGGAAGAAGACCCAGTACTTC	CASSLSRKKTQYF	-	-	TRBV7-9	TRBJ2-5
TGTGCCAGCTCGCCTACAGGAGACTCTGGAAACACCATATATTTT	CASSPTGDSGNTIYF	-	once	TRBV18	TRBJ1-3
TGTGCCAGCAGTGACTCGGGAGATTACAATGAGCAGTTCTTC	CASSDSGDYNEQFF	-	-	TRBV6-4	TRBJ2-1
TGTGCCAGCAGTGGGACAGGGAGGCAGCCCCAGCATTTT	CASSGTGRQPQHF	TRBD1	-	TRBV27	TRBJ1-5
TGTGCCAGCTCACCACCCGGGAGGTCCTACGAGCAGTACTTC	CASSPPGRSYEQYF	TRBD2	-	TRBV18	TRBJ2-7